Described below is a single TCR beta chain sequence and its context. Its antigen is not identified. In germline, CDR1 is SGHRS, CDR2 YFSETQ. Trimming cost V 1 base and J 5 bases, with 13 bases left between them. This CDR3 spans 15 amino acids. Time point defined: pre-sensitization, week 0. Documented treatment: therapeutic diphenylcyclopropenone sensitization with weekly scalp DPC. The authors' total RNA extraction used unfractionated whole blood. TCRdb re-analysed the RACE reads in MiXCR, keeping a single row per CDR3 protein. The table shows about 380,000 distinct CDR3 sequences, with around 5.5% occurring only once. The data originate from a study of human T cells and chemical hapten exposure. Study-level findings and limits: The formation of large CDR3 similarity clusters by expanded TCRs significantly exceeded that of controls. Patch test score showed a positive correlation with PT1 expanded TCR counts.

This sample comprised whole blood, obtained in connection with sensitization to the hapten diphenylcyclopropenone (DPC). The chain joins TRBV5-1 to TRBJ2-1; maybe TRBD1 (5 bases). The receptor's source is a woman aged 45-60 years with alopecia areata. Some clones in this sample may be carry-over from other donors' samples. CDR3 sequence (DNA): TGCGCCAGCAGCTTGCAGACAGTGCAACACAATGAGCAGTTCTTC. Its protein product is CASSLQTVQHNEQFF.